The present TCR beta chain was sequenced within a study of Graves' ophthalmopathy and Graves' hyperthyroidism. General observations from the study: Also, most clonotypes expanded in the thyroid above 0.001 frequency appeared in blood.

RNA transcripts were the template, and TCR beta CDR3 regions were amplified from them. In the first round, RT-PCR was carried out with HTBI primers, and a multiplex PCR formed the second round. TCRdb independently ran MiXCR on the multiplex PCR reads; one entry per CDR3 protein. Among about 230,000 distinct CDR3 sequences listed, around 45% were seen once. Regarding this clonotype: Antigen: not known. The junction differs from germline at one of its ends, possibly a read error.

This CDR3 has 14 residues. Germline CDR1 reads SGHTA; CDR2 reads FQGNSA. Sequences were obtained from peripheral blood. The chain links TRBV7-2 to TRBJ2-6; D perhaps matches TRBD1 (5 bases). The receptor comes from an adult man with Graves' ophthalmopathy. The CDR3 DNA follows: TGTGCCAGCAGCTTAAGCTCTGGGGCCGACGTCCTGACTTTC. This gives the protein CASSLSSGADVLTF.